This T cell receptor beta chain was found in a study of naive and memory T cell subsets. Study-wide findings and caveats: Naive repertoires, especially CD8, held a few larger clonotypes, possibly memory cells re-expressing CD45RA. Clonotypes here are unpaired alpha or beta chain sequences.

This clonotype has more than one count but fewer than ten. Its matching antigen is unknown. CDR1 is SGHTA and CDR2 is FQGNSA in the germline V gene. J gave up 3 bases and V 5 bases, and 8 bases lay outside the gene matches. The CDR3 runs 15 residues. Both TRBC1 and TRBC2 were covered by a beta constant-region primer of two equimolar oligonucleotides. Four rounds of PCR amplified the ligated cDNA using nested alpha and beta constant-region primers plus SP2. One entry per CDR3 protein, called by TCRdb with MiXCR from the UMI-ligation and nested PCR reads. In the table there are over 110,000 distinct CDR3 sequences, about a fifth of which are singletons.

The rearrangement uses TRBV7-2 and TRBJ2-7; TRBD1 aligns across 9 bases. Sequenced: naive CD8+ T cells from blood. The TCR was taken from a human donor in good health. The CDR3 reads CASSRDRDRDYEQYF. CDR3 nucleotide sequence: TGTGCCAGCAGCCGGGACCGGGACAGGGACTACGAGCAGTACTTC. Combining the CDR3 with reference TRBV7-2 and TRBJ2-7 gives the whole variable domain GAGVSQSPSNKVTEKGKDVELRCDPISGHTALYWYRQSLGQGLEFLIYFQGNSAPDKSGLPSDRFSAERTGGSVSTLTIQRTQQEDSAVYLCASSRDRDRDYEQYFGPGTRLTVT.